This entry is about one T cell receptor (beta chain). The source of the sample is a study of control samples from healthy donors and cancer patients. Assay used: immunoSEQ multiplex PCR; TCRdb lists only in-frame clones, some missing. Found here are tens of thousands of clones, over 75% of them singletons; the top ten hold less than 4.5%. J gave up 6 bases and V 6 bases, and 14 bases lay outside the gene matches. The CDR3 is made up of 15 amino acids. The germline V gene encodes CDR1 SGDLS and CDR2 YYNGEE. The receptor was isolated from a young woman in good health. This rearrangement joins TRBV9 to TRBJ1-2; 7 positions match TRBD1. The sample taken for sequencing was blood. As DNA, the CDR3 is TGTGCCAGCACCCAGGGAGGGGGCGCGGATGATGGCTACACCTTC. As protein: CASTQGGGADDGYTF.